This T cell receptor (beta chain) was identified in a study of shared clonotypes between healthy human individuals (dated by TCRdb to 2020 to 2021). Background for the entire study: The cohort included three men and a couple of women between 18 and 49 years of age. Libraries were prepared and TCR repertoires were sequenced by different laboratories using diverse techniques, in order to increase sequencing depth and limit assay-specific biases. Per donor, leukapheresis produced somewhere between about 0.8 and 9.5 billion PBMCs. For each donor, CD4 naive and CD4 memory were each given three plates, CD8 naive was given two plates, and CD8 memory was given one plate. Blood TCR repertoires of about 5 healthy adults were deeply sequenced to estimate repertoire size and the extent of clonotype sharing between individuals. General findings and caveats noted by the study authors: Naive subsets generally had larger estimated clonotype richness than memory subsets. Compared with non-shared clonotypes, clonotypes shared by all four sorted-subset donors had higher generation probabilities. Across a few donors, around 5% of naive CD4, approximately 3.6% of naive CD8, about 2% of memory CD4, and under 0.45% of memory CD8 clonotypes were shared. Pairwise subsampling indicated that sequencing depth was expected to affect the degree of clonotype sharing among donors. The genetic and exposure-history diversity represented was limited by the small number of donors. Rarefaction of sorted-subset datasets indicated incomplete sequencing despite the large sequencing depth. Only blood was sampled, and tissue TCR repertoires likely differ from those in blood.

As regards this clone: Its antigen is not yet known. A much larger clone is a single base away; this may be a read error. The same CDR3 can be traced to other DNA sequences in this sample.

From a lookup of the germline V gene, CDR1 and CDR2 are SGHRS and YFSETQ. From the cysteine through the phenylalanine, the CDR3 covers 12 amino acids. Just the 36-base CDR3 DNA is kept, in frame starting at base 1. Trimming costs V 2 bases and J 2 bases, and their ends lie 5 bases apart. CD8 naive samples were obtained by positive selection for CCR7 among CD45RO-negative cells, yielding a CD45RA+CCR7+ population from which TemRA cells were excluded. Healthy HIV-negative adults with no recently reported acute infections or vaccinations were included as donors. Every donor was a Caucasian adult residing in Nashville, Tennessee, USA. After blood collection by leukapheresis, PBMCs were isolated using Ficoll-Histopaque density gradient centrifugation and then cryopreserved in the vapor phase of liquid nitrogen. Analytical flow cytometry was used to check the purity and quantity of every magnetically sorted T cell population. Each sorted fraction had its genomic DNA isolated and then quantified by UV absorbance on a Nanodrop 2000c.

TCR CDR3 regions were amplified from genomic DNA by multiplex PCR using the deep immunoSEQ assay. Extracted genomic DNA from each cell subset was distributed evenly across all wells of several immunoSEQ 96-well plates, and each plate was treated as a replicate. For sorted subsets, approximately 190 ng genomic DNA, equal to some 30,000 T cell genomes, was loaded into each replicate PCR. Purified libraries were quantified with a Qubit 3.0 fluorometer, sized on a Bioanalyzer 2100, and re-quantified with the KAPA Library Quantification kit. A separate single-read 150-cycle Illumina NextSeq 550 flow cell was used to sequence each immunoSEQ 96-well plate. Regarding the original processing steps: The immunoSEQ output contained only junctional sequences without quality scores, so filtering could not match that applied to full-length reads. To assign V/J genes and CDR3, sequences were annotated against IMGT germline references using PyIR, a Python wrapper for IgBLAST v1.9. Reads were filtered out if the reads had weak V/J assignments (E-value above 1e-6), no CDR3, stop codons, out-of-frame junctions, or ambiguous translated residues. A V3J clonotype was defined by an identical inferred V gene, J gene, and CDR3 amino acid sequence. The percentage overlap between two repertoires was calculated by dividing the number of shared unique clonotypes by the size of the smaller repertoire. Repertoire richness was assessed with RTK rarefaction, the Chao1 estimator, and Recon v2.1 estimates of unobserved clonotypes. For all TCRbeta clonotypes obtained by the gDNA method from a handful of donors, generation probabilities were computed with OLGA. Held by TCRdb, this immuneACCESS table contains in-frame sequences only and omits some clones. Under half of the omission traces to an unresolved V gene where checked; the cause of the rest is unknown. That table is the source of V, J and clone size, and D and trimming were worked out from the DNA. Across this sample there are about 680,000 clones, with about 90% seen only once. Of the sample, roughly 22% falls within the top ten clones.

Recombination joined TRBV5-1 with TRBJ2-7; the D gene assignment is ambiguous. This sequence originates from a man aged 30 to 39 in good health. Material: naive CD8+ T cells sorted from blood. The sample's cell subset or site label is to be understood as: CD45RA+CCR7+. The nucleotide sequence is TGCGCCAGCAGCTTAGGGACCTACGAGCAGTACTTC. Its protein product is CASSLGTYEQYF.